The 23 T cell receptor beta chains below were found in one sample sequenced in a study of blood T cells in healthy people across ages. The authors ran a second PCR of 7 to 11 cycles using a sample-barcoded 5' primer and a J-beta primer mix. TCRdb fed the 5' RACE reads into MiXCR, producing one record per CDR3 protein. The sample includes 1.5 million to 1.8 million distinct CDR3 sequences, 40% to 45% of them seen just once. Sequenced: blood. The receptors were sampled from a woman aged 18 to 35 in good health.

CDR3 sequence (DNA): TGTGCCAGCAGCCCCCTGAACCTCCAAGAGACCCAGTTCTTC. Amino acid sequence: CASSPLNLQETQFF. The genes are TRBV7-2 and TRBJ2-5; the D is unclear. The tail of the sequence fits TRBJ2-1 better, so the J call may be wrong. The CDR3 has 14 residues. Germline loops: CDR1 SGHTA, CDR2 FQGNSA.

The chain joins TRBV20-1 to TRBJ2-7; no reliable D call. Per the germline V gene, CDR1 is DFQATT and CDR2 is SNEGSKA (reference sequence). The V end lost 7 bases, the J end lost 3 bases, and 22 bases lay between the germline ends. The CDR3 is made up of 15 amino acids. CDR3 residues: CSGLWARTVGYEQYF. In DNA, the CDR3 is TGCAGTGGGCTCTGGGCTCGTACCGTCGGCTACGAGCAGTACTTC.

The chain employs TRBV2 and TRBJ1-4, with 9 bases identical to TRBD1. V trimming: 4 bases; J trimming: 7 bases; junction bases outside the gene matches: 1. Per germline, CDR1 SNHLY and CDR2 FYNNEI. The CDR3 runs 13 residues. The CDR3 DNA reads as TGTGCCAGCAGTGGACAGGGGGTTGAAAAACTGTTTTTT. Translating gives CASSGQGVEKLFF. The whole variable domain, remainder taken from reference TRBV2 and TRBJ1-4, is EPEVTQTPSHQVTQMGQEVILRCVPISNHLYFYWYRQILGQKVEFLVSFYNNEISEKSEIFDDQFSVERPDGSNFTLKIRSTKLEDSAMYFCASSGQGVEKLFFGSGTQLSVL.

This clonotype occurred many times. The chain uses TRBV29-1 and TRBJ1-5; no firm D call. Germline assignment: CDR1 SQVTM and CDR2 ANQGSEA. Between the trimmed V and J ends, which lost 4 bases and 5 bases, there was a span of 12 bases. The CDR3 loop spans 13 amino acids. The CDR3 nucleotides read TGCAGCGTTGGAGAGGGCCGATATCAGCCCCAGCATTTT. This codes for CSVGEGRYQPQHF.

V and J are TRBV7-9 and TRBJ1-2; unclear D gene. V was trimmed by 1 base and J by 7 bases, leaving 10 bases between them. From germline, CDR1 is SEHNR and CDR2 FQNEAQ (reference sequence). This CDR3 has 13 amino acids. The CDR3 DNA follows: TGTGCCAGCAGCTTAGGAACCTCGGGTGGCTACACCTTC. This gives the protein CASSLGTSGGYTF.

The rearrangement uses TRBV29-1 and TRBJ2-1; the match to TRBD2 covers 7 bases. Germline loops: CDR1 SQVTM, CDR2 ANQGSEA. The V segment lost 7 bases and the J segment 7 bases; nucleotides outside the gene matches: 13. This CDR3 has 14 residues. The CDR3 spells CSGEKAGWGNEQFF. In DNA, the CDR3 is TGCAGCGGCGAAAAAGCGGGATGGGGGAATGAGCAGTTCTTC.

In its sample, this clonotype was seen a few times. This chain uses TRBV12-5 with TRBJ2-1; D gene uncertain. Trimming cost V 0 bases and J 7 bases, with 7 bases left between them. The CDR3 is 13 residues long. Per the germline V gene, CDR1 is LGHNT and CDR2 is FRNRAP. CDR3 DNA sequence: TGTGCTAGTGGTTTGGTAGGATTGAATGAGCAGTTCTTC. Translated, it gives CASGLVGLNEQFF.

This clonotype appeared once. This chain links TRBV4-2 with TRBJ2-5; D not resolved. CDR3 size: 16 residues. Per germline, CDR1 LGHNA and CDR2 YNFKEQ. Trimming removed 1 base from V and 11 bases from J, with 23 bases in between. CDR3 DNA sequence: TGTGCCAGCAGCCAAGCCACGGGTAACTCCTACAATGAGCAGTACTTC. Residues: CASSQATGNSYNEQYF.

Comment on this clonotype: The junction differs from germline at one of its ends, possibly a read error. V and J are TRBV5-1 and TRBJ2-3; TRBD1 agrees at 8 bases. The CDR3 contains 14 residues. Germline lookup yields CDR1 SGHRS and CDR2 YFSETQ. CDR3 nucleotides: TGCGCCGGCAGGGGACAGGTCAGCACAGATACGCAGTATTTT. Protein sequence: CAGRGQVSTDTQYF. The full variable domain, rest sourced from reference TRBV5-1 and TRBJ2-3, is KAGVTQTPRYLIKTRGQQVTLSCSPISGHRSVSWYQQTPGQGLQFLFEYFSETQRNKGNFPGRFSGRQFSNSRSEMNVSTLELGDSALYLCAGRGQVSTDTQYFGPGTRLTVL.

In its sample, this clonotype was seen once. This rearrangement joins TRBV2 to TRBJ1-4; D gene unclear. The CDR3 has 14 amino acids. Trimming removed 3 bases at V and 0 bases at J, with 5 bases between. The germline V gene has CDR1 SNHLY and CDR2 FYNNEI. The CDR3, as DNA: TGTGCCAGCAGTGACGCGACAACTAATGAAAAACTGTTTTTT. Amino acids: CASSDATTNEKLFF.

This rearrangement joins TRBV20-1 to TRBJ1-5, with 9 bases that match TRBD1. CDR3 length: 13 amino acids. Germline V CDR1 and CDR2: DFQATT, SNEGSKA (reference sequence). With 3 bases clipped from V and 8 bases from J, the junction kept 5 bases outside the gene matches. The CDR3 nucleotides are TGCAGTGCTAGTACAGGGGGCAGGGAGCCCCAGCATTTT. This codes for CSASTGGREPQHF.

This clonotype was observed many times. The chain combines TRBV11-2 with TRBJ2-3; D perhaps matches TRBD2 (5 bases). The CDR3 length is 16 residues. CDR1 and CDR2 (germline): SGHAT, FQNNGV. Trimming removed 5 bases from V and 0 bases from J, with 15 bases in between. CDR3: CASSPRRLTSTDTQYF. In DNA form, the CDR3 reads TGTGCCAGCAGCCCCCGGAGGCTTACTAGCACAGATACGCAGTATTTT.

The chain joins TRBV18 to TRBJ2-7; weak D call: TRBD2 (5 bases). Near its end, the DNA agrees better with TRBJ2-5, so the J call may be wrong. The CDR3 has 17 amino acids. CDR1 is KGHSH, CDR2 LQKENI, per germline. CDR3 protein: CASSPLQVSGGGETQYF. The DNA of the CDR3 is TGTGCCAGCTCACCACTCCAAGTCTCCGGAGGTGGAGAGACCCAGTACTTC.

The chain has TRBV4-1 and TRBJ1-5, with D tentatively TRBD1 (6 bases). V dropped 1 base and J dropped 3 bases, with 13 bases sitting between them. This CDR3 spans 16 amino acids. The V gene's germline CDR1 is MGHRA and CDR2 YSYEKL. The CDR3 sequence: CASSQGRTAPNQPQHF. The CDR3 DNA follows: TGCGCCAGCAGCCAAGGCCGGACAGCCCCCAATCAGCCCCAGCATTTT.

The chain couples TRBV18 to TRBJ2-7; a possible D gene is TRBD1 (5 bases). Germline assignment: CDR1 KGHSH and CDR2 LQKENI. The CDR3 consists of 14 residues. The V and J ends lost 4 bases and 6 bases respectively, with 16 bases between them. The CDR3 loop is CASSLAGQSREQYF. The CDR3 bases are TGTGCCAGCTCACTCGCAGGGCAGTCTCGCGAGCAGTACTTC.

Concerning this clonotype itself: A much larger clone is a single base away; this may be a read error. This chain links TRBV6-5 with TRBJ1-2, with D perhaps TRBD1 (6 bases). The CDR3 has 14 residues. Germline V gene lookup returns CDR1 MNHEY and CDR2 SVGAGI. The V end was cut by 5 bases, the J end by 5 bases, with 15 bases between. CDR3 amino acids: CASSDDRSPYGYTF. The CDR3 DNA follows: TGTGCCAGCAGTGACGACAGGTCTCCTTATGGCTACACCTTC.

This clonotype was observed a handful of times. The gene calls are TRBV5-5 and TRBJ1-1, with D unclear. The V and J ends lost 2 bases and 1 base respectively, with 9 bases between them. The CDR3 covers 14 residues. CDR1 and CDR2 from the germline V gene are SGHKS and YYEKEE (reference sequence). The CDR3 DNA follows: TGTGCCAGCAGCTTTATGATCCGGAACACTGAAGCTTTCTTT. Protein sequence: CASSFMIRNTEAFF.

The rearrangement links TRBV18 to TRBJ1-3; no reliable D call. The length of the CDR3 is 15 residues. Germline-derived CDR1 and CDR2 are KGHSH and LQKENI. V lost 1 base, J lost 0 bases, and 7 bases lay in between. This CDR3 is CASSPQGPSGNTIYF. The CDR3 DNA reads TGTGCCAGCTCACCACAGGGCCCCTCTGGAAACACCATATATTTT. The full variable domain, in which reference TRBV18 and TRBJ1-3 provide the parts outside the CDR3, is NAGVMQNPRHLVRRRGQEARLRCSPMKGHSHVYWYRQLPEEGLKFMVYLQKENIIDESGMPKERFSAEFPKEGPSILRIQQVVRGDSAAYFCASSPQGPSGNTIYFGEGSWLTVV.

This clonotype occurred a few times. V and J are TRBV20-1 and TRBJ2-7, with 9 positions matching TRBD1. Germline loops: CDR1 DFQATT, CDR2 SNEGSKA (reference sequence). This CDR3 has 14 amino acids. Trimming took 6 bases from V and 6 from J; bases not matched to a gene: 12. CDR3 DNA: TGCAGTGCGAAATTGGGACAGGGCCGCCCCGAGCAGTACTTC. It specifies CSAKLGQGRPEQYF.

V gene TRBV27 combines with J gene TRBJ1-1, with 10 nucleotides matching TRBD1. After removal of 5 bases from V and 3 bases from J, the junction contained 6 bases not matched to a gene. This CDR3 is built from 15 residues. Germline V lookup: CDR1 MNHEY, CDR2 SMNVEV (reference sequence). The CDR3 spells CASSTDRGYDTEAFF. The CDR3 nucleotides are TGTGCCAGCAGTACGGACAGGGGGTATGACACTGAAGCTTTCTTT.

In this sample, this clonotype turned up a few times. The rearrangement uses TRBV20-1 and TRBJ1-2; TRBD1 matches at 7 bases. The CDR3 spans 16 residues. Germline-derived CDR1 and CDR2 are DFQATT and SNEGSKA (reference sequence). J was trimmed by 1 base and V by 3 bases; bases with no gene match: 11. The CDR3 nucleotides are TGCAGTGCTAGTTATACGGACAGGATACATAACTATGGCTACACCTTC. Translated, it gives CSASYTDRIHNYGYTF.

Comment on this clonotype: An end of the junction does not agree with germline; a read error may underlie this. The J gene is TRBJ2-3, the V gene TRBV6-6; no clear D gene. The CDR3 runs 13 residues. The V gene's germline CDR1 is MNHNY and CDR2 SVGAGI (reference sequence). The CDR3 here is CASSYRGTDTRYF. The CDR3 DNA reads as TGTGCCAGCAGTTACAGAGGCACAGATACGCGGTATTTT.

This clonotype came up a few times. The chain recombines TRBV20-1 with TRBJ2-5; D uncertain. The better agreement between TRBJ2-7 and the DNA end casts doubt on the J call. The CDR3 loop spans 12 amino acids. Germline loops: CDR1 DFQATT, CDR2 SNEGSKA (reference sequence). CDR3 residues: CSVSAPDHEQYF. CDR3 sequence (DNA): TGCAGCGTCTCAGCCCCCGACCACGAGCAGTACTTC.